The subject of this entry is one T cell receptor beta chain. The target antigen is unknown. A much larger clone differs from this one at a single base, so this may be a read error. This sample stems from a study of blood T cells in healthy people across ages. Study details: Template switching caught about one barcoded beta molecule for each two T cells. The study, taken as a whole, reports: Strong correlation existed between TCR beta diversity and naive T cell percentage.

V was cut by 0 bases and J by 6 bases, with 13 bases left in between. Germline V CDR1 and CDR2: SGHRS, YFSETQ. The CDR3 contains 14 residues. The authors ran a second PCR of about 6 to 12 cycles using a sample-barcoded 5' primer and a J-beta primer mix. Each of the cDNA molecules was tagged by a template-switch adaptor with 12 random nucleotides. Each single sample gave us at least 2.5 million CDR3-containing paired-end reads. TCRdb re-called the 5' RACE reads through MiXCR, storing one row per CDR3 protein. In the table there are about 650,000 distinct CDR3 sequences, roughly 32% of which are singletons.

The chain links TRBV5-1 to TRBJ2-7, with a tentative D call TRBD1 (6 bases). The sample comprised blood. The clonotype originates from a woman older than 75 in good health. The CDR3 loop reads CASSLEQGQCEQYF. The CDR3 DNA follows: TGCGCCAGCAGCTTGGAACAGGGCCAATGCGAGCAGTACTTC.